This note documents a single TCR beta chain sequence. Measured with immunoSEQ multiplex PCR; TCRdb has only the in-frame clones, and not every one. Of 280,000 or so clones detected, 75% to 90% appear once; the ten largest clones hold under 2.5%. Germline V lookup: CDR1 SGHDT, CDR2 YYEEEE. The junction had 6 bases not matched to a gene; V was cut back by 0 bases and J by 4 bases. The CDR3 loop spans 15 amino acids. This sample is part of a study of blood T cell repertoires in COVID-19. Across the whole study: The United States, Italy and Spain provided the acute and convalescent COVID-19 samples.

The TCR originated in a man aged 25-40 years who had recovered from COVID-19. The sequenced sample was PBMCs or T cells enriched from blood (not recorded which). The chain couples TRBV5-6 to TRBJ1-1, with TRBD1 matching 7 bases. This CDR3 is CASSLDGTVSTEAFF. CDR3 nucleotides: TGTGCCAGCAGCTTGGACGGGACAGTAAGCACTGAAGCTTTCTTT.